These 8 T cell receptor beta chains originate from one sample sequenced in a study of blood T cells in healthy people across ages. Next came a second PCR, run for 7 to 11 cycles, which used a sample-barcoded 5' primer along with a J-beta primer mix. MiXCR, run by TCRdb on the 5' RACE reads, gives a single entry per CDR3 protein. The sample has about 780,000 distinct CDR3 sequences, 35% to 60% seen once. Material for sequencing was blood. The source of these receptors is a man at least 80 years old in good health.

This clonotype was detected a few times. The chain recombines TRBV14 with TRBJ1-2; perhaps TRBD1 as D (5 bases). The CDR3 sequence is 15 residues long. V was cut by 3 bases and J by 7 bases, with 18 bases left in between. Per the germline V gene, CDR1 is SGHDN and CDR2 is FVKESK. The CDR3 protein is CASSQITGTGIGYTF. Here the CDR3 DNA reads TGTGCCAGCAGCCAGATTACCGGGACCGGGATTGGCTACACCTTC. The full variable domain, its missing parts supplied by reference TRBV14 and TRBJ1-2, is EAGVTQFPSHSVIEKGQTVTLRCDPISGHDNLYWYRRVMGKEIKFLLHFVKESKQDESGMPNNRFLAERTGGTYSTLKVQPAELEDSGVYFCASSQITGTGIGYTFGSGTRLTVV.

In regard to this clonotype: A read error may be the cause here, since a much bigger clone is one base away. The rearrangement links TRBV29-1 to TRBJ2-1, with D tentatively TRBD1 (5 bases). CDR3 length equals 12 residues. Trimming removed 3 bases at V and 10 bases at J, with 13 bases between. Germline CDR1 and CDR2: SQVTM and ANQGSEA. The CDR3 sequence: CSVEGRNYEQFF. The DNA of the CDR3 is TGCAGCGTTGAGGGGCGAAACTACGAGCAGTTCTTC.

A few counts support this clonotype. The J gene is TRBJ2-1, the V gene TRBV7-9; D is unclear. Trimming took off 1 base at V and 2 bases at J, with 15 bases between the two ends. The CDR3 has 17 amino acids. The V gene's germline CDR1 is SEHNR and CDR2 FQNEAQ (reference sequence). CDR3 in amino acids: CASSLGFLLKPYNEQFF. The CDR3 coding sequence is TGTGCCAGCAGCTTAGGTTTCCTGCTAAAACCCTACAATGAGCAGTTCTTC. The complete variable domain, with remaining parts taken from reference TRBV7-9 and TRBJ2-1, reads DTGVSQNPRHKITKRGQNVTFRCDPISEHNRLYWYRQTLGQGPEFLTYFQNEAQLEKSRLLSDRFSAERPKGSFSTLEIQRTEQGDSAMYLCASSLGFLLKPYNEQFFGPGTRLTVL.

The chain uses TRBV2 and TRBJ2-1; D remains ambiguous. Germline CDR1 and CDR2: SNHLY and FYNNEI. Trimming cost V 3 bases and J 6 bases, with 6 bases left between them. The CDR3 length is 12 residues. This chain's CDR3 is CASSDSINEQFF. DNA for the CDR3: TGTGCCAGCAGTGACTCGATCAATGAGCAGTTCTTC.

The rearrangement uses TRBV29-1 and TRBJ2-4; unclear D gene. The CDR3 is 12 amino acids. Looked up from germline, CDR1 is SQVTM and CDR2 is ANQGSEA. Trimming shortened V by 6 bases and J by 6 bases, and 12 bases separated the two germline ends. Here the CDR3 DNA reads TGCAGCGTGCGAGAGGCCCTAAACATTCAGTACTTC. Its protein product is CSVREALNIQYF.

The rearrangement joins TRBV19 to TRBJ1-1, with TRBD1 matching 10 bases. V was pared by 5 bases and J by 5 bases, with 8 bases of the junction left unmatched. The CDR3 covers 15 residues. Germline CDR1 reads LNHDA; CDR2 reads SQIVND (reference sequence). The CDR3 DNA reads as TGTGCCAGTAGTCCATTGACAGGGGGCCCTACTGAAGCTTTCTTT. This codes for CASSPLTGGPTEAFF.

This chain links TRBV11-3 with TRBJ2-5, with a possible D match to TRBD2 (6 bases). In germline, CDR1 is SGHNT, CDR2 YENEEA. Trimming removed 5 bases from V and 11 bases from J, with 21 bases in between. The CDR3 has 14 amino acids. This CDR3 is CASSRDFTNNEQYF. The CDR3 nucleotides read TGTGCCAGCAGCCGGGACTTTACCAACAATGAGCAGTACTTC.

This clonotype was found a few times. The CDR3 is CASSGRGFAGNTIYF. In nucleotides, the CDR3 is TGTGCCAGCAGTGGCCGAGGATTCGCCGGAAACACCATATATTTT. J is TRBJ1-3 and V is TRBV12-3 or TRBV12-4; D is unclear. Trimming took 5 bases from V and 4 from J, leaving 15 bases between them. This CDR3 has 15 residues.